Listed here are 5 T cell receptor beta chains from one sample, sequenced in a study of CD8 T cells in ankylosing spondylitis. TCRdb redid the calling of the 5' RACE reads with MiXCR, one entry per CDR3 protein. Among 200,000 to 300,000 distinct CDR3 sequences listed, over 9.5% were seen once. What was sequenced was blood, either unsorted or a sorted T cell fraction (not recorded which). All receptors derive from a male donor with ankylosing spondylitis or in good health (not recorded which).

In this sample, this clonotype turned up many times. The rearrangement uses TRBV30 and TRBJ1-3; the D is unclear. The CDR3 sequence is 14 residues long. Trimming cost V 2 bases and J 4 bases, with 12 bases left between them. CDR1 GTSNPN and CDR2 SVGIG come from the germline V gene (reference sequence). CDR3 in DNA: TGTGCCTGGAGTACTCCCGGGGTCGGAAACACCATATATTTT. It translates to CAWSTPGVGNTIYF.

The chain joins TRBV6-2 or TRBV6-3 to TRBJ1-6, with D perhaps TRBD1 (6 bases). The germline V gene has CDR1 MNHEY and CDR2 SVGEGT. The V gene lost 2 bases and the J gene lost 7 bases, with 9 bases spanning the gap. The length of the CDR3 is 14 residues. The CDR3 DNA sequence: TGTGCCAGCAGTTACAGGGGGGCCAATTCACCCCTCCACTTT. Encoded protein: CASSYRGANSPLHF.

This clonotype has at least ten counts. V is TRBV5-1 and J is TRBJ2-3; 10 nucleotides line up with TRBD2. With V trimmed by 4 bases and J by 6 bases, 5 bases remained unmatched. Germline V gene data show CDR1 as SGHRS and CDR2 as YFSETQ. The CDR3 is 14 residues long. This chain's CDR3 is CASSPGTSADTQYF. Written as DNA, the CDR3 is TGCGCCAGCAGCCCCGGGACTAGCGCGGATACGCAGTATTTT.

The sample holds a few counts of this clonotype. DNA of the CDR3: TGCGCCAGCAGTTATCTAGACAGCAGAGCCAAAAACATTCAGTACTTC. Its translation: CASSYLDSRAKNIQYF. V and J are TRBV10-1 and TRBJ2-4; TRBD1 might be the D (5 bases). CDR3 length: 16 amino acids. Trimming left V 5 bases short and J 0 bases short, with 14 bases between. The V gene's germline CDR1 is WNHNN and CDR2 SYGVQD (reference sequence).

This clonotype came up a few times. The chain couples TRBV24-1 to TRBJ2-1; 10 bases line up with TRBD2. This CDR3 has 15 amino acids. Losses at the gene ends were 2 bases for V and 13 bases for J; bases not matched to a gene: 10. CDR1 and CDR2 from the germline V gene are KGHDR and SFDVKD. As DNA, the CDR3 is TGTGCCACCAGTGATTCCGGCCCCAGCGGGAGGGCCCAGTTCTTC. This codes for CATSDSGPSGRAQFF.